Shown below are 20 T cell receptor beta chains from a single sample sequenced in a study of cytomegalovirus exposure and HLA in healthy donors. Vbeta (60) and Jbeta (13) primers were used in the PCR. TCRdb's copy holds only in-frame clones and misses some; the assay was immunoSEQ multiplex PCR. Across over 150,000 clones, the top ten clones capture almost 0.75% of the sample. Sequencing was carried out using PBMCs. These TCRs come from a boy aged 10-17 years in good health and CMV-seronegative.

This rearrangement joins TRBV7-2 to TRBJ2-4, with D perhaps TRBD2 (7 bases). The germline gives CDR1 SGHTA, CDR2 FQGNSA. CDR3 length: 15 amino acids. V lost 1 base to trimming and J lost 8 bases, with 15 bases between them. CDR3 loop: CASSLGAGARDIQYF. CDR3 bases: TGTGCCAGCAGCTTAGGGGCGGGGGCCCGAGACATTCAGTACTTC.

The J gene is TRBJ2-7, the V gene TRBV5-8, with no clear D. The germline gives CDR1 SGHTS, CDR2 YDEGEE. There are 13 residues in the CDR3. The V and J ends lost 0 bases and 3 bases respectively, with 7 bases between them. CDR3 in DNA: TGTGCCAGCAGCTTGGAGTACAGCTACGAGCAGTACTTC. Its translation: CASSLEYSYEQYF.

This sequence joins TRBV7-6 and TRBJ2-7; D not certain. The length of the CDR3 is 17 residues. Germline-derived CDR1 and CDR2 are SGHVS and FNYEAQ. V lost 5 bases and J lost 1, with 21 bases in between. In nucleotides, the CDR3 is TGTGCCAGCAGCCCTTCCCCGTCGATCCGGAGTTCCTACGAGCAGTACTTC. Translated: CASSPSPSIRSSYEQYF.

The rearrangement uses TRBV6-1 and TRBJ2-3, with D uncertain. Germline assignment: CDR1 MNHNS and CDR2 SASEGT. This CDR3 has 14 amino acids. Trimming removed 7 bases from V and 6 bases from J, with 17 bases in between. The CDR3 is CASMAHIRSDTQYF. CDR3 DNA sequence: TGTGCCAGCATGGCCCACATTCGAAGTGATACGCAGTATTTT.

The chain recombines TRBV6-1 with TRBJ1-6; 10 bases match TRBD1. The CDR3 sequence is 16 residues long. The junction had 3 bases not matched to a gene; V was cut back by 2 bases and J by 5 bases. The germline CDR1 and CDR2 sequences are MNHNS and SASEGT. CDR3 nucleotides: TGTGCCAGCAGTGAATGGGGACAGGGGAATAATTCACCCCTCCACTTT. Its translation: CASSEWGQGNNSPLHF.

This sequence joins TRBV19 and TRBJ1-1; 7 positions agree with TRBD1. The germline gives CDR1 LNHDA, CDR2 SQIVND (reference sequence). V shed 5 bases, J shed 5 bases, and the junction held 8 bases outside the gene matches. The CDR3 is 14 amino acids. The DNA of the CDR3 is TGTGCCAGTAGTGTCCGACAGGGAGAGACTGAAGCTTTCTTT. Its protein is CASSVRQGETEAFF.

The chain couples TRBV7-2 to TRBJ1-1, with D possibly matching TRBD1 (6 bases). V was pared by 5 bases and J by 2 bases, with 18 bases between. This CDR3 has 16 residues. In germline, CDR1 is SGHTA, CDR2 FQGNSA. The CDR3 region is CASSTYTGNENTEAFF. CDR3 in DNA: TGTGCCAGCAGCACGTATACAGGGAATGAAAACACTGAAGCTTTCTTT. Using reference TRBV7-2 and TRBJ1-1 for the parts outside the CDR3, the full variable domain is GAGVSQSPSNKVTEKGKDVELRCDPISGHTALYWYRQSLGQGLEFLIYFQGNSAPDKSGLPSDRFSAERTGGSVSTLTIQRTQQEDSAVYLCASSTYTGNENTEAFFGQGTRLTVV.

The V call is TRBV7-9, the J call TRBJ1-2, with D possibly TRBD1 on 5 matching bases. Germline CDR1 SEHNR, CDR2 FQNEAQ (reference sequence). Trimming removed 0 bases at V and 8 bases at J, with 13 bases between. This CDR3 spans 14 amino acids. CDR3 in DNA: TGTGCCAGCAGCTTAGCTCCAGGGTTGGGCGGCTACACCTTC. As protein: CASSLAPGLGGYTF.

This rearrangement joins TRBV6-6 to TRBJ1-1; 7 nucleotides agree with TRBD1. This CDR3 has 12 residues. V gave up 0 bases and J gave up 10 bases; unmatched junction bases: 2. Germline V gene sequence: CDR1 MNHNY, CDR2 SVGAGI (reference sequence). In DNA form, the CDR3 reads TGTGCCAGCAGTTACTCGCCAGGGGGAGCTTTCTTT. Translation gives CASSYSPGGAFF.

The chain combines TRBV11-3 with TRBJ1-1; 11 bases line up with TRBD1. This CDR3 has 13 residues. The V and J ends lost 0 bases and 11 bases, in that order; junction bases with no gene match: 2. Germline loops: CDR1 SGHNT, CDR2 YENEEA. DNA for the CDR3: TGTGCCAGCAGCTTAGAGGGACAGGGGGTTGCTTTCTTT. Protein product: CASSLEGQGVAFF.

The chain employs TRBV5-1 and TRBJ1-1; 7 bases are a match to TRBD1. Germline trimming cut 0 bases from V and 5 bases from J; bases unmatched to any gene: 7. CDR3 size: 15 residues. Germline assignment: CDR1 SGHRS and CDR2 YFSETQ. The CDR3 here is CASSLETGHVTEAFF. CDR3 nucleotides: TGCGCCAGCAGCTTGGAGACAGGGCATGTGACTGAAGCTTTCTTT.

The genes are TRBV7-6 and TRBJ2-2; a possible D gene is TRBD2 (5 bases). The CDR3 consists of 13 residues. Germline lookup yields CDR1 SGHVS and CDR2 FNYEAQ. V was clipped by 0 bases and J by 10 bases, with 9 bases between them. The CDR3 nucleotides are TGTGCCAGCAGCTTAGCCGGCGGGTTGGAGCTGTTTTTT. It specifies CASSLAGGLELFF.

The chain combines TRBV7-7 with TRBJ2-2, with a possible D match to TRBD1 (5 bases). CDR3 length equals 14 residues. The V gene's germline CDR1 is SSHAT and CDR2 FNYEAQ (reference sequence). Here the CDR3 DNA reads TGTGCTCCCCCTGGTCAGGGGAACACCGGGGAGCTGTTTTTT. This encodes CAPPGQGNTGELFF.

On this clone itself: Other DNA sequences in the sample encode the same CDR3. This chain joins TRBV5-1 and TRBJ2-7; weak D call: TRBD2 (5 bases). Germline CDR1 and CDR2: SGHRS and YFSETQ. The CDR3 covers 12 residues. V was clipped by 0 bases and J by 6 bases, with 7 bases between them. The CDR3 nucleotides read TGCGCCAGCAGCTTGGACCGGGGCGAGCAGTACTTC. Its protein product is CASSLDRGEQYF.

The chain uses TRBV6-1 and TRBJ2-5, with D perhaps TRBD1 (6 bases). The end of the DNA aligns better with TRBJ2-7, so the J call may be wrong. Germline loops: CDR1 MNHNS, CDR2 SASEGT. The CDR3 sequence is 16 residues long. The CDR3 region is CASSEERTAWSYEQYF. For the CDR3, the DNA is TGTGCCAGCAGTGAAGAGAGGACAGCATGGTCCTACGAGCAGTACTTC.

The V and J genes are TRBV7-3 and TRBJ1-1; no clear D. The CDR3 consists of 13 residues. V lost 2 bases to trimming and J lost 0 bases, with 4 bases between them. Per germline, CDR1 SGHTA and CDR2 FQGTGA. The CDR3 protein is CASSLLVNTEAFF. In DNA form, the CDR3 reads TGTGCCAGCAGCTTACTAGTGAACACTGAAGCTTTCTTT.

The chain joins TRBV7-9 to TRBJ1-1, with TRBD1 matching over 10 bases. Per the germline V gene, CDR1 is SEHNR and CDR2 is FQNEAQ (reference sequence). This CDR3 comprises 18 residues. The V and J ends lost 1 base and 5 bases, in that order; junction bases with no gene match: 13. The chain's CDR3 is CASSLGGPGQGSRTEAFF. The CDR3 coding sequence is TGTGCCAGCAGCTTAGGCGGTCCGGGACAGGGGTCAAGGACTGAAGCTTTCTTT.

The chain carries TRBV5-1 and TRBJ1-4, with 9 bases identical to TRBD1. Germline V gene sequence: CDR1 SGHRS, CDR2 YFSETQ. With 0 bases clipped from V and 8 bases from J, the junction kept 8 bases outside the gene matches. This CDR3 is built from 16 residues. The CDR3 reads CASSLADRGGGEKLFF. The CDR3 coding sequence is TGCGCCAGCAGCTTGGCCGACAGGGGGGGCGGAGAAAAACTGTTTTTT.

This chain connects TRBV4-1 to TRBJ2-7, with a weak D call TRBD2 (6 bases). The length of the CDR3 is 15 residues. Trimming took 2 bases from V and 4 from J, leaving 15 bases between them. Germline lookup yields CDR1 MGHRA and CDR2 YSYEKL. CDR3: CASSQPARGLYEQYF. CDR3 in DNA: TGCGCCAGCAGCCAACCGGCTAGGGGACTTTACGAGCAGTACTTC.

This sequence joins TRBV11-2 and TRBJ2-7, with D perhaps matching TRBD2 (6 bases). V dropped 7 bases and J dropped 1 base, with 17 bases sitting between them. The CDR3 runs to 15 residues. Germline V gene sequence: CDR1 SGHAT, CDR2 FQNNGV. DNA of the CDR3: TGTGCCAGCACCGTAGGAGGGAGCCTTTCCTACGAGCAGTACTTC. Translating it yields CASTVGGSLSYEQYF.